Many counts were recorded for the clone carrying this T cell receptor (beta chain). This entry comes from a study of regulatory T cells in long-lasting Graves disease. Both iRepertoire HTBI primers and Arm-PCR of CDR3 regions were used to build the TCR beta libraries. One entry per CDR3 protein, called by TCRdb with MiXCR from the multiplex PCR reads. The sample shows about 380,000 distinct CDR3 sequences, about 14% of them seen only once. Time point denoted: newly diagnosed GD, antithyroid drugs for less than 3 months. From RNA extracted from PBMCs, the TCR library was made. The receptor was isolated from a female donor with Graves disease. Sample: peripheral blood mononuclear cells (PBMCs), taken at new diagnosis, from a patient treated with antithyroid drugs.

CDR3 in DNA: TGTGCCAGCAGCCCCCGCAGGACTGGAAACACCATATATTTT. This encodes CASSPRRTGNTIYF. The chain has TRBV5-8 and TRBJ1-3; unclear D gene. V shed 4 bases and J shed 2 bases, with 10 bases lying between them. CDR3 length: 14 amino acids. The germline V gene has CDR1 SGHTS and CDR2 YDEGEE.